A selection of T cell receptor beta chains follows, all from one sample in a study of blood T cell repertoires in COVID-19. Only in-frame clones appear in the TCRdb table, and some are missing; sequencing was by immunoSEQ multiplex PCR. This sample has roughly 70,000 clones, with 86% found just once. The sequencing input was peripheral blood. These receptors were collected from a man aged 70 or older with active COVID-19. Both conserved end residues are part of each CDR3. A D gene is named only where the DNA matches it firmly. Part of the rows lack a size; the others show once, few, many or a class for expanded clones.

j_call d_call clone_size v_call cdr3_aa cdr3_nt
TRBJ1-2 TRBD1 - TRBV5-4 CASSFADGRGRGPNYTF TGTGCCAGCAGCTTTGCCGACGGCAGAGGTAGGGGGCCGAACTACACCTTC
TRBJ2-1 - - TRBV11-3 CASSPGLLYNEQFF TGTGCCAGCAGCCCGGGACTTCTTTACAATGAGCAGTTCTTC
TRBJ2-3 TRBD2 - TRBV5-1 CASSLSPSGSADTQYF TGCGCCAGCAGCTTGTCGCCTAGCGGGAGCGCAGATACGCAGTATTTT
TRBJ2-7 TRBD2 - TRBV28 CASTQASGAYEQYF TGTGCCAGCACCCAGGCTAGCGGGGCCTACGAGCAGTACTTC
TRBJ2-5 TRBD2 - TRBV7-2 CASSLDGGRVGETQYF TGTGCCAGCAGCTTAGACGGCGGGAGGGTTGGGGAGACCCAGTACTTC
TRBJ2-3 - - TRBV24-1 CATSPRTSTDTQYF TGTGCCACCAGTCCCAGGACTAGCACAGATACGCAGTATTTT
TRBJ2-1 TRBD2 - TRBV27 CASSLILAGGYNEQFF TGTGCCAGCAGTTTGATACTAGCGGGAGGGTACAATGAGCAGTTCTTC
TRBJ1-2 - - TRBV28 CASSTDTTNYGYTF TGTGCCAGCAGCACGGACACCACTAACTATGGCTACACCTTC
TRBJ1-6 - few TRBV7-3 CASSSGSLNSPLHF TGTGCCAGCAGCTCAGGGTCCTTGAATTCACCCCTCCACTTT
TRBJ2-2 TRBD2 few TRBV5-4 CASSFVVGGLPGELFF TGTGCCAGCAGCTTTGTAGTGGGAGGGCTGCCCGGGGAGCTGTTTTTT
TRBJ2-3 - - TRBV29-1 CSAGHRVWGTDTQYF TGCAGCGCTGGGCACAGGGTTTGGGGGACGGATACGCAGTATTTT
TRBJ1-1 - - TRBV19 CASSPTQNTEAFF TGTGCCAGTAGCCCGACACAGAACACTGAAGCTTTCTTT
TRBJ1-1 TRBD1 few TRBV30 CAWSARDSALF TGTGCCTGGAGTGCAAGGGACAGCGCGCTCTTT
TRBJ2-5 TRBD1 - TRBV9 CASSPVGQGQETQYF TGTGCCAGCAGCCCAGTGGGACAGGGCCAAGAGACCCAGTACTTC
TRBJ1-2 TRBD1 - TRBV29-1 CSATTGSRGGYTF TGCAGCGCCACGACAGGGTCGAGGGGGGGCTACACCTTC
TRBJ2-7 - once TRBV27 CASSSSSRYEQYF TGTGCCAGCAGTTCATCGAGTCGCTACGAGCAGTACTTC
TRBJ2-7 TRBD1 - TRBV11-3 CASTPGTGAWEQYF TGTGCCAGCACCCCCGGGACAGGGGCTTGGGAGCAGTACTTC
TRBJ2-5 TRBD2 once TRBV5-1 CASARGFRETQYF TGCGCCAGCGCGCGGGGGTTCCGAGAGACCCAGTACTTC
TRBJ2-7 - few TRBV6-2/TRBV6-3 CASSYPPQGTYEQYF TGTGCCAGCAGTTACCCCCCGCAGGGGACCTACGAGCAGTACTTC
TRBJ1-4 - - TRBV18 CASSPGGAEEKLFF TGTGCCAGCTCACCTGGGGGGGCAGAAGAAAAACTGTTTTTT
TRBJ1-1 - - TRBV6-5 CASSTRQNTEAFF TGTGCCAGCAGTACCCGACAGAACACTGAAGCTTTCTTT
TRBJ2-3 - - TRBV10-2 CASSPAGRTDTQYF TGCGCCAGCAGCCCCGCGGGCCGCACAGATACGCAGTATTTT
TRBJ2-1 - - TRBV19 CASSSGWRRGRSYNEQFF TGTGCCAGTAGTAGCGGGTGGCGACGGGGGAGGTCCTACAATGAGCAGTTCTTC
TRBJ2-1 TRBD2 few TRBV6-1 CASSDGSGSRRFPRQFF TGTGCCAGCAGTGACGGTAGCGGGAGTCGCCGGTTCCCGCGGCAGTTCTTC
TRBJ2-2 - - TRBV24-1 CATSDSPGANTGELFF TGTGCCACCAGTGACTCCCCGGGGGCGAACACCGGGGAGCTGTTTTTT
TRBJ2-1 - - TRBV6-2/TRBV6-3 CASSLGPLQFF TGTGCCAGCAGTTTGGGCCCTCTGCAGTTCTTC
TRBJ2-1 TRBD2 - TRBV5-1 CASSLPSGIYNEQFF TGCGCCAGCAGCCTACCTAGCGGAATCTACAATGAGCAGTTCTTC
TRBJ2-1 TRBD1 - TRBV7-9 CASGGKGALSSYNEQFF TGTGCCAGCGGGGGAAAGGGGGCCCTAAGCTCCTACAATGAGCAGTTCTTC
TRBJ2-7 - few TRBV30 CAAGRRYEQYF TGTGCGGCGGGCCGACGGTACGAGCAGTACTTC
TRBJ2-5 TRBD2 - TRBV6-6 CASSPTPGTSGRWETQYF TGTGCCAGCAGTCCCACCCCCGGGACTAGCGGGAGGTGGGAGACCCAGTACTTC
TRBJ2-1 - - TRBV29-1 CSVEGGASPRFF TGCAGCGTTGAAGGTGGGGCCTCCCCCCGGTTCTTC
TRBJ2-1 TRBD2 once TRBV9 CASSPGTSGRSYNEQFF TGTGCCAGCAGCCCTGGGACTAGCGGGAGGTCCTACAATGAGCAGTTCTTC
TRBJ2-6 - - TRBV19 CASSKGHSSGANVLTF TGTGCCAGTAGTAAGGGACACAGCTCTGGGGCCAACGTCCTGACTTTC
TRBJ2-7 TRBD1 - TRBV7-6 CASSLAGTGATYEQYF TGTGCCAGCAGCTTAGCGGGGACAGGGGCTACCTACGAGCAGTACTTC
TRBJ2-3 TRBD2 - TRBV10-3 CAIRGGDAADTQYF TGTGCCATCAGGGGGGGGGACGCTGCGGATACGCAGTATTTT
TRBJ1-1 - - TRBV2 CATTGLGEAFF TGTGCCACAACAGGGCTGGGTGAAGCTTTCTTT
TRBJ2-7 TRBD1 - TRBV19 CASTQTGERLEQYF TGTGCCAGTACCCAGACAGGGGAGCGGCTCGAGCAGTACTTC
TRBJ2-5 - - TRBV5-4 CATQLSPGPETQYF TGTGCCACCCAACTTTCCCCTGGGCCGGAGACCCAGTACTTC
TRBJ2-5 - - TRBV9 CASSPRTGREETQYF TGTGCCAGCAGCCCCCGGACAGGGAGGGAAGAGACCCAGTACTTC
TRBJ2-3 - - TRBV9 CASSARGGGGTDTQYF TGTGCCAGCAGCGCCCGAGGGGGCGGGGGCACAGATACGCAGTATTTT
TRBJ2-5 - - TRBV5-6 CASSGGTAGAQETQYF TGTGCCAGCAGCGGAGGGACAGCGGGGGCCCAAGAGACCCAGTACTTC
TRBJ2-7 - - TRBV30 CAWSVGGYYEQYF TGTGCCTGGAGTGTGGGGGGATACTACGAGCAGTACTTC
TRBJ2-7 TRBD2 - TRBV4-2 CASSQDVGAGGEQYF TGTGCCAGCAGCCAAGATGTGGGGGCGGGGGGCGAGCAGTACTTC
TRBJ2-1 TRBD2 - TRBV3-1/TRBV3-2 CASSRSTSGTNEQFF TGTGCCAGCAGCCGCTCGACTAGCGGAACCAATGAGCAGTTCTTC
TRBJ1-1 - - TRBV5-1 CASSLGAGEAFF TGCGCCAGCAGCTTGGGGGCAGGTGAAGCTTTCTTT
TRBJ2-7 - - TRBV24-1 CATSDGGREQYF TGTGCCACCAGTGATGGGGGCCGCGAGCAGTACTTC